A selection of T cell receptor beta chains follows, all from one sample in a study of blood T cell repertoires in COVID-19. Here immunoSEQ multiplex PCR was the method, and the copy in TCRdb shows in-frame clones only, minus some. This sample has a few hundred thousand clones, with about 89% found just once. Sequencing was performed on PBMCs or T cells enriched from blood (not recorded which). These receptors all stem from a woman aged 40 to 49 who had been exposed to COVID-19. Both conserved end residues are part of each CDR3. A D gene is named only where the DNA matches it firmly.

j_call v_call d_call cdr3_nt cdr3_aa
TRBJ2-3 TRBV12-5 TRBD1 TGTGCTAGTGCCCTACAGGGGGGCACAGATACGCAGTATTTT CASALQGGTDTQYF
TRBJ1-4 TRBV7-9 TRBD1 TGTGCCAGCAGCTTAGTGACAGGGGATCGGGAAAAACTGTTTTTT CASSLVTGDREKLFF
TRBJ2-1 TRBV6-2/TRBV6-3 TRBD2 TGTGCCAGCAGTTACCCGGCTAGCGGGAAGAGCTCCTACAATGAGCAGTTCTTC CASSYPASGKSSYNEQFF
TRBJ1-5 TRBV7-2 - TGTGCCAGCAGCCCGGCTAAGGGAGGCGGTGGAAATCAGCCCCAGCATTTT CASSPAKGGGGNQPQHF
TRBJ1-5 TRBV5-1 TRBD1 TGCGCCAGCAGCGTGACAGGGAACAATCAGCCCCAGCATTTT CASSVTGNNQPQHF
TRBJ1-6 TRBV7-2 - TGTGCCAGCAGCTCGGACAAAAACAAGAATTCACCCCTCCACTTT CASSSDKNKNSPLHF
TRBJ2-7 TRBV10-1 - TGCGCCAGCAGTGGGGGGCAGACGTCCGACGAGCAGTACTTC CASSGGQTSDEQYF
TRBJ2-3 TRBV24-1 TRBD2 TGTGCCACCAGCCTAGGCGGGGGAAATCCAGATACGCAGTATTTT CATSLGGGNPDTQYF
TRBJ1-2 TRBV20-1 TRBD1 TGCAGTGCTAGTGAGGGGGCCGGTGGCTACACCTTC CSASEGAGGYTF
TRBJ1-4 TRBV2 - TGTGCCGGCTTACCAAGGGGTGCAACTAATGAAAAACTGTTTTTT CAGLPRGATNEKLFF
TRBJ1-2 TRBV11-2 TRBD1 TGTGCCAGCAGCTTATTATGGACAGGGGGCCTCGGCTACACCTTC CASSLLWTGGLGYTF